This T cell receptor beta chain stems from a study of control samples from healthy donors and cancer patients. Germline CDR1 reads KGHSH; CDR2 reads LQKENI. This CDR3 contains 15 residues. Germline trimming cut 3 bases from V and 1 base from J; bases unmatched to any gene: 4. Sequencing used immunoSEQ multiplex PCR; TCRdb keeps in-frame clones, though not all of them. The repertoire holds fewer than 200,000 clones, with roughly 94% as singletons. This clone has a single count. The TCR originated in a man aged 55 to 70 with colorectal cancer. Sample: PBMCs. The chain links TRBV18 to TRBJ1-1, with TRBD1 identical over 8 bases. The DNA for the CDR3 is TGTGCCAGCTCACCCACAGGGGGTCGGAACACTGAAGCTTTCTTT. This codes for CASSPTGGRNTEAFF.